This is a list of T cell receptor beta chains from one sample in a study of control samples from healthy donors and cancer patients. Measured with immunoSEQ multiplex PCR; TCRdb has only the in-frame clones, and not every one. The data contain some 58,000 clones, around 87% of them seen just once; the ten biggest clones take up approximately 12%. Sequencing used PBMCs. The receptor source for this set is a woman aged 60 to 75 with lung cancer. The CDR3 runs from the conserved cysteine through the conserved F or W.

>TRBV19|TRBJ2-1
CASTTAGLASNEQFF
>TRBV6-5|TRBJ2-7
CASNSLSYEQYF
>TRBV6-2/TRBV6-3|TRBJ2-1
CASSYSGVRDEQFF
>TRBV20-1|TRBJ1-1
CSASGNTEAFF
>TRBV3-1/TRBV3-2|TRBJ2-1
CASSPEPGLAGMFF
>TRBV3-1/TRBV3-2|TRBJ2-7
CASSRTSNEQYF
>TRBV5-6|TRBJ1-5
CASSLALGFNQPQHF
>TRBV9|TRBJ2-2
CASSVDSNTGELFF
>TRBV2|TRBJ2-3
CASSDLGVADTQYF
>TRBV18|TRBJ1-2
CASSPDRVYGYTF
>TRBV2|TRBJ1-6
CASSLQGEIGSPLHF
>TRBV20-1|TRBJ1-5
CSASIGVVSNQPQHF
>TRBV28|TRBJ2-2
CASSRGTGELFF
>TRBV27|TRBJ1-4
CASSFRGTTNEKLFF
>TRBV27|TRBJ2-1
CASSPGGQGIYNEQFF
>TRBV6-6|TRBJ2-2
CASSRYRVSNTGELFF
>TRBV12-3/TRBV12-4|TRBJ1-2
CASGKPSHYGYTF
>TRBV6-6|TRBJ2-6
CASSRQGRDSGANVLTF
>TRBV28|TRBJ1-1
CASSFSGSNTEAFF
>TRBV9|TRBJ2-1
CASSGNRGRIGEQFF
>TRBV27|TRBJ1-2
CASSFLGTEKYGYTF
>TRBV12-3/TRBV12-4|TRBJ2-3
CASSPELGTQYF
>TRBV28|TRBJ1-1
CASSLSGQGSLNTEAFF
>TRBV11-2|TRBJ2-7
CASSLSQGTYEQYF
>TRBV9|TRBJ2-3
CASSVLAGGSTDTQYF
>TRBV5-6|TRBJ2-5
CASSLAGPGKTQYF
>TRBV6-5|TRBJ1-6
CASRWTGEGSPLHF
>TRBV6-1|TRBJ1-1
CASSRQERRNTEAFF
>TRBV5-5|TRBJ1-1
CASSLGRHAGVDAEAFF
>TRBV4-2|TRBJ2-7
CASSQDPGTGFSYEQYF
>TRBV28|TRBJ2-1
CASSPSGSSNEQFF